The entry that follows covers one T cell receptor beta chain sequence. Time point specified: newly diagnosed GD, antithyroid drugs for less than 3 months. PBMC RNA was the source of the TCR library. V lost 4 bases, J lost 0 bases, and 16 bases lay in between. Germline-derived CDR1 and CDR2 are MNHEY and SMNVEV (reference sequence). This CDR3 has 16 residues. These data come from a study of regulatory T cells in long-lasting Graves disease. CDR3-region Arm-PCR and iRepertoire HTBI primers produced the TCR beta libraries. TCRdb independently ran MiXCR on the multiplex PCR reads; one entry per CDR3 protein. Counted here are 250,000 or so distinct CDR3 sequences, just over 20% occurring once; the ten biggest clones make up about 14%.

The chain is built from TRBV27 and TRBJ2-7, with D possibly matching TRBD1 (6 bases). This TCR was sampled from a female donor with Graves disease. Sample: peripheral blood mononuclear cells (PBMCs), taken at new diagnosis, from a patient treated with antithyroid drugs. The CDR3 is CASSSRPGEVSYEQYF. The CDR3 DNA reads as TGTGCCAGCAGTTCGCGTCCAGGGGAAGTCTCCTACGAGCAGTACTTC.